This T cell receptor beta chain was captured by sequencing in a study of T cell responses to AZD1222 COVID-19 vaccine (dated by TCRdb to about 2021). With respect to the entire study: TCR sequencing was performed for about 250 trial participants, of whom roughly 200 were given two doses of AZD1222 and 26 were given two doses of MenACWY control vaccine. Enrollment into the trials was organized by age into subgroups of 18-55, 56-69 and 70-plus years, and those subgroups contained roughly 150, 30 and 60 TCR-sequenced participants, respectively. Overall results and qualifications from the work: Participants were mostly white British and included more females than males, and it was suggested by the authors that clonal diversity may have been underestimated. In the small 56-69-year group, the increase in depth fell short of significance, most likely because of low power. CD4 TCRs associated with the vaccine covered the entire spike protein, and the dominant responses were in regions 160-218 and 743-854. Because no samples from the day 14 peak response were available, repertoires could be characterized only after the peak T cell response. Only a handful of AZD1222 recipients were SARS-CoV-2 seropositive at baseline, limiting conclusions about previously exposed vaccinees. Reportedly, almost half of the unique spike-specific TCRs recognized epitopes lying outside the regions that are mutated in the B.1.351 and B.1.1.7 variants. After two AZD1222 doses, spike-specific TCR breadth and depth were significantly higher than at day 0 and than in MenACWY recipients.

Note on this clone: Its antigen is unknown. Per-base quality was not reported, and no clone a single base away is much larger than it.

The time point label of this sample denotes: about 28 days (+/-7) after the second vaccine dose. Because spike-specific TCR depth and breadth did not differ between the two schedules, AZD1222 recipients who got a second dose at roughly 4 weeks were pooled with those who got a second dose at roughly 12 weeks. Vaccinee samples were obtained from the UK trials COV001 and COV002, which included a single-blind randomized controlled phase 2/3 trial of AZD1222 (ChAdOx1 nCoV-19) in healthy adults. For TCRbeta chain sequencing, PBMC samples were collected from trial participants at day 0 and at day 28 after the second dose. The CDR3 regions of human TCRbeta chains were analyzed by immunosequencing. The authors' pipeline ran thus. TCRs in the repertoires were compared against a reference library of SARS-CoV-2-specific TCRs that had been generated with the MIRA antigen-specificity platform. Breadth was defined as the fraction of unique TCRs that were SARS-CoV-2-associated, and depth was defined as the fraction of total T cells that were SARS-CoV-2-associated. Using the MIRA data, each spike-specific TCR was assigned both to the spike region to which the TCR was reactive and to a CD4 or CD8 class. Log10-transformed breadth and depth values were compared by one-way ANOVA with Sidak's multiple comparisons tests. In TCRdb, the immuneACCESS table is reduced to in-frame sequences with V and J assigned. These tables do not hold every clone; where another copy was compared, an unresolved V gene accounts for under half, and the others remain unexplained. That table is the source of V, J and clone size, and D and trimming were worked out from the DNA. The table for this sample lists roughly 26,000 clones; about 90% of them were counted only once. In total, the top ten clones hold less than 3% of the sample.

The CDR3 runs 13 residues from the cysteine to the phenylalanine. Only the CDR3 region is kept as DNA, spanning 39 bases read in frame from base 1. From the germline V gene (reference sequence), CDR1 is SEHNR and CDR2 is FQNEAQ. Trimming takes 5 bases from V and 0 bases from J, and the germline ends sit 7 bases apart. This clonotype originated in an adult who received the AZD1222 COVID-19 vaccine. The rearranged segments are TRBV7-9 and TRBJ1-1; TRBD1 is perhaps the D gene, given 5 matching bases. Sequenced material: peripheral blood, taken 28 days after the second AZD1222 dose. The nucleotide sequence reads TGTGCCAGCAGCCTGACAGTGAACACTGAAGCTTTCTTT. The translation is CASSLTVNTEAFF.